The next 28 T cell receptor beta chains were all read from a single sample in a study of blood T cell repertoires in COVID-19. Only in-frame clones appear in the TCRdb table, and some are missing; sequencing was by immunoSEQ multiplex PCR. The sample has about 76,000 clones, more than 75% seen once. Input material: peripheral blood. These receptor sequences come from a human donor in a cohort sampled during active COVID-19.

The rearrangement links TRBV2 to TRBJ2-1; 13 positions agree with TRBD2. The J segment lost 5 bases and the V segment lost 6 bases, leaving 4 bases of the junction unmatched. The CDR3 length is 15 residues. Germline values: CDR1 SNHLY, CDR2 FYNNEI. As DNA, the CDR3 is TGTGCCAGCAGGCGACTAGCGGGAGGTGACAATGAGCAGTTCTTC. As protein: CASRRLAGGDNEQFF.

The J gene is TRBJ1-1, the V gene TRBV19; D remains unclear. The CDR3 is made up of 19 amino acids. CDR1 and CDR2 (germline): LNHDA, SQIVND (reference sequence). The V gene lost 5 bases and the J gene lost 4 bases, with 29 bases spanning the gap. The CDR3 spells CASSLTSRGASSYATEAFF. The DNA for the CDR3 is TGTGCCAGTAGTCTCACCAGCCGGGGAGCTTCCTCCTACGCCACTGAAGCTTTCTTT.

The chain recombines TRBV7-2 with TRBJ2-1; 10 bases fit TRBD2. This CDR3 has 16 amino acids. V lost 1 base, J lost 7 bases, and 7 bases stayed unmatched. The germline V gene encodes CDR1 SGHTA and CDR2 FQGNSA. The CDR3 here is CASSLGSSGSLNEQFF. The CDR3, as DNA: TGTGCCAGCAGCTTAGGGTCTAGCGGGAGTCTTAATGAGCAGTTCTTC.

Only a few counts were recorded for this clone. The genes are TRBV18 and TRBJ1-3; TRBD1 might be the D (5 bases). Germline V gives CDR1 KGHSH, CDR2 LQKENI. Deletions cut 4 bases from V and 0 bases from J, with 10 bases between. The CDR3 loop spans 15 amino acids. The CDR3 sequence: CASSQQAISGNTIYF. The CDR3 region has the DNA TGTGCCAGCTCACAACAGGCTATCTCTGGAAACACCATATATTTT.

The V gene is TRBV2, the J gene TRBJ2-1; 7 nucleotides match TRBD2. Germline V gives CDR1 SNHLY, CDR2 FYNNEI. This CDR3 has 12 amino acids. Trimming at V came to 4 bases and at J to 7 bases, leaving 1 base not matched to a gene. The CDR3 region has the DNA TGTGCCAGCAGTGTGGGGGGGAATGAGCAGTTCTTC. Residues: CASSVGGNEQFF.

The rearrangement links TRBV30 to TRBJ2-3; 10 bases align to TRBD2. Trimming removed 3 bases from V and 5 bases from J; junction bases left unmatched: 8. The CDR3 has 15 amino acids. In germline, CDR1 is GTSNPN, CDR2 SVGIG (reference sequence). DNA for the CDR3: TGTGCCTGGAGCCCCAGCGGGAGGGCCGTAGATACGCAGTATTTT. It yields the protein CAWSPSGRAVDTQYF.

This sequence joins TRBV5-1 and TRBJ2-3; D is possibly TRBD1 (6 bases). This CDR3 is 16 amino acids long. Trimming pared 0 bases from V and 0 bases from J, leaving 11 bases between. The germline V gene encodes CDR1 SGHRS and CDR2 YFSETQ. This chain's CDR3 is CASSLEGRGSTDTQYF. DNA for the CDR3: TGCGCCAGCAGCTTGGAAGGCAGGGGAAGCACAGATACGCAGTATTTT.

V and J are TRBV5-8 and TRBJ1-6; TRBD1 aligns across 8 bases. Germline V gene sequence: CDR1 SGHTS, CDR2 YDEGEE. Unmatched junction bases numbered 6, after V lost 3 bases and J lost 7 bases. CDR3 size: 15 residues. CDR3 amino acids: CASSSWTGTNSPLHF. CDR3 nucleotides: TGTGCCAGCAGCTCTTGGACAGGGACGAATTCACCCCTCCACTTT.

The J gene is TRBJ2-5, the V gene TRBV5-1; D unclear. This CDR3 comprises 12 residues. V lost 1 base, J lost 1 base, and 2 bases lay in between. Germline CDR1 reads SGHRS; CDR2 reads YFSETQ. Written as DNA, the CDR3 is TGCGCCAGCAGCTTGCGCCAAGAGACCCAGTACTTC. Translation: CASSLRQETQYF.

This clone appeared a single time. The V gene is TRBV9, the J gene TRBJ2-1; 7 bases are a match to TRBD1. Germline CDR1 and CDR2: SGDLS and YYNGEE. V gave up 2 bases and J gave up 6 bases; unmatched junction bases: 8. This CDR3 contains 15 residues. The CDR3 loop is CASSVGQAIGNEQFF. CDR3 nucleotide sequence: TGTGCCAGCAGCGTTGGACAGGCAATCGGCAATGAGCAGTTCTTC.

With respect to this clone: Other DNA sequences within the sample encode an identical CDR3. The genes are TRBV19 and TRBJ2-2; D possibly corresponds to TRBD2 (7 bases). The CDR3 sequence is 18 residues long. V lost 3 bases, J lost 4 bases, and 21 bases lay in between. Germline lookup yields CDR1 LNHDA and CDR2 SQIVND (reference sequence). The CDR3 loop is CASSIRGAGGRGTGELFF. The DNA for the CDR3 is TGTGCCAGTAGTATTCGGGGGGCCGGGGGGCGCGGCACCGGGGAGCTGTTTTTT. The full variable domain, with the rest looked up from reference TRBV19 and TRBJ2-2, is DGGITQSPKYLFRKEGQNVTLSCEQNLNHDAMYWYRQDPGQGLRLIYYSQIVNDFQKGDIAEGYSVSREKKESFPLTVTSAQKNPTAFYLCASSIRGAGGRGTGELFFGEGSRLTVL.

This clone showed up just once. The rearrangement joins TRBV6-5 to TRBJ1-5; 8 positions agree with TRBD1. Looked up from germline, CDR1 is MNHEY and CDR2 is SVGAGI. Losses at the gene ends were 6 bases for V and 6 bases for J; bases not matched to a gene: 4. The CDR3 has 13 amino acids. CDR3: CASSRTGIQPQHF. CDR3 coding DNA: TGTGCCAGCAGCCGGACAGGGATTCAGCCCCAGCATTTT.

The chain couples TRBV10-3 to TRBJ1-2; D ambiguous. Trimming left V 4 bases short and J 6 bases short, with 9 bases between. The CDR3 has 12 amino acids. Germline values: CDR1 ENHRY, CDR2 SYGVKD. CDR3 loop: CAISGSADGYTF. The CDR3 bases are TGTGCCATCAGTGGGAGCGCCGATGGCTACACCTTC.

This clone has only one observation. This chain joins TRBV5-6 and TRBJ1-1; no clear D gene. The CDR3 is made up of 15 amino acids. Germline CDR1 reads SGHDT; CDR2 reads YYEEEE. Deletions cut 2 bases from V and 5 bases from J, with 16 bases between. The CDR3 DNA reads TGTGCCAGCAGCTTTATGAGGGTATTGGGGACTGAAGCTTTCTTT. It codes for CASSFMRVLGTEAFF. Full variable domain (outside the CDR3, taken from reference TRBV5-6 and TRBJ1-1): DAGVTQSPTHLIKTRGQQVTLRCSPKSGHDTVSWYQQALGQGPQFIFQYYEEEERQRGNFPDRFSGHQFPNYSSELNVNALLLGDSALYLCASSFMRVLGTEAFFGQGTRLTVV.

The CDR3 loop reads CASSFSRDEQFF. The CDR3 DNA is TGTGCCAGCAGCTTTAGTCGGGATGAGCAGTTCTTC. This sequence joins TRBV9 and TRBJ2-1; D not certain. CDR1 SGDLS and CDR2 YYNGEE come from the germline V gene. This CDR3 is built from 12 residues. V gave up 4 bases and J gave up 8 bases, with 10 bases separating them.

The rearrangement links TRBV18 to TRBJ2-1; 8 bases are shared with TRBD2. V dropped 4 bases and J dropped 0; count of bases not matched to a gene: 5. The germline gives CDR1 KGHSH, CDR2 LQKENI. CDR3 length: 16 residues. Written as DNA, the CDR3 is TGTGCCAGCTCACTGGGCGGGGGGCGCTCCTACAATGAGCAGTTCTTC. It is translated as CASSLGGGRSYNEQFF.

V usage is TRBV4-2 and J usage is TRBJ2-7; 10 nucleotides line up with TRBD2. The germline gives CDR1 LGHNA, CDR2 YNFKEQ. With V trimmed by 1 base and J by 0 bases, 0 bases remained unmatched. This CDR3 spans 15 amino acids. The CDR3 reads CASSQGLAGSYEQYF. The CDR3 DNA is TGTGCCAGCAGCCAAGGACTAGCGGGCTCCTACGAGCAGTACTTC.

V is TRBV10-3 and J is TRBJ2-1; 7 bases fit TRBD2. From germline, CDR1 is ENHRY and CDR2 SYGVKD. The J segment lost 5 bases and the V segment lost 11 bases, leaving 15 bases of the junction unmatched. The CDR3 runs to 15 residues. CDR3 DNA sequence: TGTGCCTCGGGTGCCACAGCGGGAACAAACAATGAGCAGTTCTTC. Protein sequence: CASGATAGTNNEQFF.

J is TRBJ2-1 and V is TRBV10-3, with D perhaps matching TRBD1 (5 bases). This CDR3 spans 14 amino acids. The germline V gene encodes CDR1 ENHRY and CDR2 SYGVKD. V was shortened by 0 bases and J by 5 bases, with 8 bases between the two germline ends. The CDR3 protein is CAISESTGDNEQFF. In nucleotides, the CDR3 is TGTGCCATCAGTGAGTCAACAGGAGACAATGAGCAGTTCTTC.

The rearrangement joins TRBV9 to TRBJ2-1; 9 bases agree with TRBD2. V lost 1 base to trimming and J lost 8 bases; unmatched junction nucleotides: 4. The CDR3 runs 14 residues. The germline gives CDR1 SGDLS, CDR2 YYNGEE. CDR3 DNA: TGTGCCAGCAGCGTACAAGCGGGAGGACATGAGCAGTTCTTC. Protein: CASSVQAGGHEQFF.

The V and J genes are TRBV5-4 and TRBJ2-5, with 9 bases identical to TRBD1. The V gene's germline CDR1 is SGHNT and CDR2 YYREEE (reference sequence). Unmatched junction bases numbered 7, after V lost 5 bases and J lost 2 bases. The CDR3 has 15 residues. The CDR3 loop reads CASRKDRGEQETQYF. CDR3 DNA: TGTGCCAGCAGGAAGGACAGGGGAGAGCAAGAGACCCAGTACTTC. Variable domain in full (rest from reference TRBV5-4 and TRBJ2-5): ETGVTQSPTHLIKTRGQQVTLRCSSQSGHNTVSWYQQALGQGPQFIFQYYREEENGRGNFPPRFSGLQFPNYSSELNVNALELDDSALYLCASRKDRGEQETQYFGPGTRLLVL.

V gene TRBV12-3 or TRBV12-4 combines with J gene TRBJ2-1; the match to TRBD2 covers 7 bases. V shed 5 bases and J 7 bases; nucleotides not matched to a gene: 5. CDR3 size: 13 residues. CDR3 sequence: CASSLGTTNEQFF. The CDR3, as DNA: TGTGCCAGCAGTCTCGGGACTACAAATGAGCAGTTCTTC.

V is TRBV7-3 and J is TRBJ2-3; TRBD1 aligns across 7 bases. CDR1 SGHTA and CDR2 FQGTGA come from the germline V gene. The CDR3 is 14 amino acids. The V and J ends lost 7 bases and 2 bases, in that order; junction bases with no gene match: 6. CDR3 amino acids: CASNPGGYTDTQYF. CDR3 bases: TGTGCCAGCAACCCAGGGGGATACACAGATACGCAGTATTTT.

J is TRBJ2-2 and V is TRBV18, with 11 positions matching TRBD2. From germline, CDR1 is KGHSH and CDR2 LQKENI. The CDR3 is made up of 16 amino acids. The junction had 6 bases not matched to a gene; V was cut back by 2 bases and J by 7 bases. The CDR3 coding sequence is TGTGCCAGCTCACCAAGACTAGCGGGACATGGCGGGGAGCTGTTTTTT. Protein product: CASSPRLAGHGGELFF.

This rearrangement joins TRBV29-1 to TRBJ1-2; no definite D call. Trimming left V 2 bases short and J 8 bases short, with 9 bases between. The CDR3 consists of 11 residues. Germline V gene sequence: CDR1 SQVTM, CDR2 ANQGSEA. The CDR3 region has the DNA TGCAGCGTTGAACAGGCCGGAGGCTACACCTTC. Amino acids: CSVEQAGGYTF.

This rearrangement joins TRBV11-2 to TRBJ1-4; tentative D call: TRBD1 (5 bases). The CDR3 spans 16 residues. Trimming removed 4 bases at V and 3 bases at J, with 15 bases between. Germline CDR1 and CDR2: SGHAT and FQNNGV. CDR3 sequence (DNA): TGTGCCAGCAGCTCCCAGACAGCAGGACCTAATGAAAAACTGTTTTTT. This sequence encodes CASSSQTAGPNEKLFF.

The genes are TRBV7-9 and TRBJ1-5; possibly TRBD1 for D (5 bases). The CDR3 runs to 15 residues. The germline V gene encodes CDR1 SEHNR and CDR2 FQNEAQ (reference sequence). Trimming cost V 2 bases and J 2 bases, with 10 bases left between them. The CDR3 sequence: CASSLLGGGNQPQHF. In nucleotides, the CDR3 is TGTGCCAGCAGCTTACTTGGAGGGGGCAATCAGCCCCAGCATTTT.

There are a few counts of this clone. This sequence joins TRBV19 and TRBJ1-3, with D possibly matching TRBD1 (6 bases). Trimming took 7 bases from V and 3 from J, leaving 10 bases between them. The CDR3 runs 13 residues. Germline loops: CDR1 LNHDA, CDR2 SQIVND (reference sequence). The CDR3 coding sequence is TGTGCCAGTACCCGAGGGGGTGGAAACACCATATATTTT. It translates to CASTRGGGNTIYF.